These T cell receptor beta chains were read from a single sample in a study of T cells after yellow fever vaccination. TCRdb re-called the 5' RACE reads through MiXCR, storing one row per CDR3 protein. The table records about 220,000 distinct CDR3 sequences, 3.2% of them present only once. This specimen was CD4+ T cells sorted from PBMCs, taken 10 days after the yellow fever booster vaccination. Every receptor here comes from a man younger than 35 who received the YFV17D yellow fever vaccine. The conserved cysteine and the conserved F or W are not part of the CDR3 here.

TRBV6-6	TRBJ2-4	ASRGLDMVAKNIQY
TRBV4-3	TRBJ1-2	ASSQDPGTGSAGGYT
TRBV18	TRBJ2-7	ASSTDYEQY
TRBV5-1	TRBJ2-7	ASSYLGYEQY
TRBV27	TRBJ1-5	ASSFAREGNQPQH
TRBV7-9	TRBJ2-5	ASSPRSGGPYQETQY
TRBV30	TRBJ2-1	AWSLGGNEQF
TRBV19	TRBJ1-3	ASSIQGRSGNTIY
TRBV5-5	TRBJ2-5	ASRTSGQETQY
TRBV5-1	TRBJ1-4	ASSVSGGDLGKLF
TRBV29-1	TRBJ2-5	SVEDPGTQETQY
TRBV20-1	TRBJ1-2	SASLGQTGYT
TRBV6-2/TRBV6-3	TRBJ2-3	ASSYKRGNPWY
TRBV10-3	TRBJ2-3	AISKSGQTRTDTQY
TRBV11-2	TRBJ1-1	ASRLRLNTEAF
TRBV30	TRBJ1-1	AGFTANTEAF
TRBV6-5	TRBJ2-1	ASRKGNEQF
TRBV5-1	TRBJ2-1	ASSLEGTSNRNEQF
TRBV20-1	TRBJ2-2	SARVSGAGTGELF
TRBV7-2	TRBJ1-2	ASSLDPAQQFNYGYT
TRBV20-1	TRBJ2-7	SARFPSGHYEQY
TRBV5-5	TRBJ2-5	ASSLVPGQGEETQY
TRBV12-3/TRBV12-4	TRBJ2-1	ASRRGQGLGFTSSYNEQF
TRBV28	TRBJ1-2	ATGRVTNYGYT
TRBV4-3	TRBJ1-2	ASSQDVGTGGGPGYGYT
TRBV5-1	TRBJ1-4	ASSRAGTGGNEKLF
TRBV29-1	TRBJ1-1	SSSEGGGTEAF
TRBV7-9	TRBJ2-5	ASSPPAVSETQY
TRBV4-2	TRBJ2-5	ASSQVRGPGETQY
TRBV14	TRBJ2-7	ASSQGSFWVYEQY
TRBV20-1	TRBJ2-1	SAGAGKSSYNEQF
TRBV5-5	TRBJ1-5	ASSLLGGRDQPQH
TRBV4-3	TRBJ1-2	ASSHLATGGGYT
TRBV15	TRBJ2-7	ATSRVGTGGFSYEQY
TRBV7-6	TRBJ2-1	ASRPGTSSYNEQF
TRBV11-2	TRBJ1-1	ASSPQRLQAF
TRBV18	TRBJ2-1	ASSPSAGDNEQF
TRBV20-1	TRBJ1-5	SASWGPGDQPQH
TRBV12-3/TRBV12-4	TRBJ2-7	ASSLTRAAYEQY
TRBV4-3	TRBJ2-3	ASSQPSGGRVTQY
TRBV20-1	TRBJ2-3	SSSVASLDEAQY
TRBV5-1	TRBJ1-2	AARDTPLDGYT
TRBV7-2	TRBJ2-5	ASSLLERWGTQY
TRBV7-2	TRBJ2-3	ASTLQSPTDTQY
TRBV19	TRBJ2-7	ASSMAMDPLYEQY